The rows below give T cell receptor beta chains drawn from one sample of a study of OX40 agonist ivuxolimab in advanced cancers. This table comes from immunoSEQ multiplex PCR, and its TCRdb copy is limited to in-frame clones, with some not included. Among under 55,000 clones listed, approximately 88% were seen once. Material: CD4+ or CD8+ T cells sorted from blood, obtained in a trial of the OX40 agonist ivuxolimab. Receptor source: an adult with an advanced solid tumor such as melanoma, head and neck, liver or kidney cancer. Both conserved end residues are part of each CDR3. The D gene is left open where the match is weak. Only part of the rows carry a size: once, few, many, or a class if the clone is expanded.

d_gene	v_gene	j_gene	abundance	CDR3nt	CDR3aa
NA	TRBV5-1	TRBJ1-1	NA	TGCGCCAGCAGCCCCTCTACTAGGCAGCTGAACACTGAAGCTTTCTTT	CASSPSTRQLNTEAFF
NA	TRBV5-5	TRBJ1-5	NA	TGTGCCAGCAGCTTTCAGGGTTGGCGCAATCAGCCCCAGCATTTT	CASSFQGWRNQPQHF
NA	TRBV7-2	TRBJ1-4	NA	TGTGCCAGCAGCCCTAGAACCGTCAGCTGGGAAAAACTGTTTTTT	CASSPRTVSWEKLFF
TRBD1	TRBV6-6	TRBJ1-1	NA	TGTGCCAGCAGTTTCCCGGGACAGGGGACAATAGAAGCTTTCTTT	CASSFPGQGTIEAFF
NA	TRBV21-1	TRBJ1-2	NA	TGTGCCAGCAGCAAAGGGTCTTCGACAGGGGAACCCTATGGCTACACCTTC	CASSKGSSTGEPYGYTF
NA	TRBV5-4	TRBJ1-6	NA	TGTGCCAGCAGCTCGCGAATCAGTGGGGGTGATTCACCCCTCCACTTT	CASSSRISGGDSPLHF
TRBD1	TRBV6-5	TRBJ1-2	NA	TGTGCCAGCAGTTACTCGACAGGGGGTATGGGCTACACCTTC	CASSYSTGGMGYTF
NA	TRBV4-1	TRBJ1-6	NA	TGCGCCAGCAGCCAAGATTTGACCCCAGGAAGACCCCTCCACTTT	CASSQDLTPGRPLHF
NA	TRBV30	TRBJ1-1	NA	TGTGCCTGGAGTGACGGACAGAAAGCTTTCTTT	CAWSDGQKAFF
TRBD1	TRBV7-2	TRBJ2-1	NA	TGTGCCAGCAGCTTACGGGGACAGGGGAACAATGAGCAGTTCTTC	CASSLRGQGNNEQFF
NA	TRBV6-6	TRBJ2-5	NA	TGTGCCAGCAGTTATTTAGAGACCCAGTACTTC	CASSYLETQYF
NA	TRBV7-9	TRBJ1-1	NA	TGTGCCAGCATACAGGGCCTGAACACTGAAGCTTTCTTT	CASIQGLNTEAFF
NA	TRBV11-3	TRBJ2-2	few	TGTGCCAGCAGCTCTCTGGGCGGCCAGCTGTTTTTT	CASSSLGGQLFF
NA	TRBV6-5	TRBJ1-1	NA	TGTGCCAGCAGTTACTGGGACACAGGCCGGACTGAAGCTTTCTTT	CASSYWDTGRTEAFF
NA	TRBV11-2	TRBJ1-1	once	TGTGCCAGCAGCTGGGGGGGACAAGGAGGAACTGAAGCTTTCTTT	CASSWGGQGGTEAFF
TRBD1	TRBV6-1	TRBJ1-1	NA	TGTGCCAGCAGTGAAATGGCAGGGGGGAACACTGAAGCTTTCTTT	CASSEMAGGNTEAFF
NA	TRBV6-1	TRBJ1-1	NA	TGTGCCAGCAGTGAAGCGATCGGGGAAAGGTGGGCTTTCTTT	CASSEAIGERWAFF
TRBD1	TRBV5-6	TRBJ1-2	NA	TGTGCCAGCAGCTTGGGACAGGGCGGCTACACCTTC	CASSLGQGGYTF
NA	TRBV6-6	TRBJ1-3	NA	TGTGCCAGCAGACCCGGACCGATGGAATCTGGAAACACCATATATTTT	CASRPGPMESGNTIYF
TRBD1	TRBV7-2	TRBJ2-1	NA	TGTGCCAGCAGCTTACGGGGACAGGGAAGAATTACGGATGAGCAGTTCTTC	CASSLRGQGRITDEQFF
NA	TRBV30	TRBJ2-7	NA	TGTGCCTGGAGTGTAATTCCTATGGGGGAGCAGTACTTC	CAWSVIPMGEQYF
NA	TRBV7-2	TRBJ2-1	NA	TGTGCCAGCAGCTTAGGAGGGCAGGGTAGAGATGAGCAGTTCTTC	CASSLGGQGRDEQFF
TRBD1	TRBV19	TRBJ1-5	NA	TGTGCCAGTAGTCGGAGGTCTGGTGGACAGGATAATCAGCCCCAGCATTTT	CASSRRSGGQDNQPQHF
TRBD2	TRBV9	TRBJ2-5	NA	TGTGCCAGCAGCCCAGGACTAGCGGGAGAGACCCAGTACTTC	CASSPGLAGETQYF
NA	TRBV5-1	TRBJ1-3	NA	TGCGCCAGCAGCTTGTCTCCCTCGGTCCTGGGCTCTGGAAACACCATATATTTT	CASSLSPSVLGSGNTIYF
NA	TRBV2	TRBJ1-3	NA	TGTGCCAGCACCCCCGGAACCGTTGGAAACACCATATATTTT	CASTPGTVGNTIYF
TRBD2	TRBV6-5	TRBJ2-1	once	TGTGCCAGCAGAGCTAGCGGGACCGTCAATGAGCAGTTCTTC	CASRASGTVNEQFF
TRBD1	TRBV6-5	TRBJ1-5	NA	TGTGCCAGCAGCCAAGGGGGCGGGCAGCCCCAGCATTTT	CASSQGGGQPQHF
NA	TRBV28	TRBJ1-3	NA	TGTGCCAGCAGTCCGTCTGCAATCCGAGGAAACACCATATATTTT	CASSPSAIRGNTIYF
TRBD1	TRBV7-2	TRBJ1-4	few	TGTGCCAGCAGCCCTGGGACAGGGCATGAAAAACTGTTTTTT	CASSPGTGHEKLFF
NA	TRBV6-1	TRBJ2-7	NA	TGTGCCAGCGTTTCCCTGCCAGGGCCCTACGAGCAGTACTTC	CASVSLPGPYEQYF
NA	TRBV7-8	TRBJ1-2	NA	TGTGCCAGCAGCTTTGGCGGAGACTATGGCTACACCTTC	CASSFGGDYGYTF
NA	TRBV5-6	TRBJ1-1	NA	TGTGCCAGCAGACGGCGCCCTATGGCTGAAGCTTTCTTT	CASRRRPMAEAFF
NA	TRBV2	TRBJ1-2	NA	TGTGCCAGCAGTGACAGGGGACTAGAAAACTATGGCTACACCTTC	CASSDRGLENYGYTF
NA	TRBV6-5	TRBJ1-5	NA	TGTGCCAGCAGTTATGCCGGGGGTTACCAGCCCCAGCATTTT	CASSYAGGYQPQHF
TRBD1	TRBV6-5	TRBJ1-5	NA	TGTGCCAGCAGTATACAGGGGAATCAGCCCCAGCATTTT	CASSIQGNQPQHF
NA	TRBV28	TRBJ1-5	NA	TGTGCCAGCAGCTCCTCCTCCATGCGGGGGTATCAGCCCCAGCATTTT	CASSSSSMRGYQPQHF
NA	TRBV4-2	TRBJ2-3	NA	TGTGCCAGCAGCCAAGAGGGGCTCGGGGGCACAGATACGCAGTATTTT	CASSQEGLGGTDTQYF
NA	TRBV2	TRBJ2-5	few	TGTGCCAGCAGTCTAAACCAGGGGCGGCAAGAGACCCAGTACTTC	CASSLNQGRQETQYF
NA	TRBV7-2	TRBJ2-7	NA	TGTGCCAGCAGCTTAGTAACAGACTACGAGCAGTACTTC	CASSLVTDYEQYF
TRBD1	TRBV7-2	TRBJ1-2	once	TGTGCCAGCAGCTTGGGACAGGGGTATGGCTACACCTTC	CASSLGQGYGYTF
NA	TRBV18	TRBJ2-1	NA	TGTGCCAGCTCACCACCCAGGCCCGCAGGATACAATGAGCAGTTCTTC	CASSPPRPAGYNEQFF
NA	TRBV19	TRBJ1-2	NA	TGTGCCAGTAGTATAACAGGGAACCATGGCTACACCTTC	CASSITGNHGYTF
NA	TRBV5-1	TRBJ2-2	NA	TGCGCCAGCAGCTTAATTACTCCATCGAACACCGGGGAGCTGTTTTTT	CASSLITPSNTGELFF
TRBD1	TRBV29-1	TRBJ1-2	NA	TGCAGCGCTGACAGGGGGGGAAAGGGCTACACCTTC	CSADRGGKGYTF
NA	TRBV7-9	TRBJ2-3	NA	TGTGCCAGCAGCCGCCCGGGAGCGATTACGCAGTATTTT	CASSRPGAITQYF
TRBD2	TRBV30	TRBJ2-1	NA	TGTGCCTGGAGGGTAGCGGGGGGCCACAATGAGCAGTTCTTC	CAWRVAGGHNEQFF
NA	TRBV7-2	TRBJ2-5	NA	TGTGCCAGCAGCTTAGGCCACGGTCCTATCCAAGAGACCCAGTACTTC	CASSLGHGPIQETQYF